The rows below give T cell receptor beta chains drawn from one sample of a study of CD8 T cells in ankylosing spondylitis. MiXCR was run by TCRdb on the 5' RACE reads, yielding one entry per CDR3 protein. The table has 700,000 to 850,000 distinct CDR3 sequences, roughly 10% seen once; the top ten hold roughly 0.51%. The sequencing sample was made of blood, either unsorted or a sorted T cell fraction (not recorded which). These receptors were taken from a male donor with ankylosing spondylitis. CDR3s include the opening cysteine and the closing phenylalanine or tryptophan. A D gene is named only where the DNA matches it firmly. Size tells how often a clone was seen (once, few, many) or the class of an expanded clone, and some rows leave it out.

clone_size: .
d_call: .
v_call: TRBV6-2/TRBV6-3
j_call: TRBJ1-1
cdr3_aa: CASSYSPIPWDTEAFF
cdr3_nt: TGTGCCAGCAGTTACTCTCCCATCCCTTGGGACACTGAAGCTTTCTTT

clone_size: few
d_call: .
v_call: TRBV6-5
j_call: TRBJ2-5
cdr3_aa: CASSYNGRGETQYF
cdr3_nt: TGTGCCAGCAGTTACAATGGTCGGGGAGAGACCCAGTACTTC

clone_size: once
d_call: .
v_call: TRBV7-7
j_call: TRBJ2-5
cdr3_aa: CANSRDSQETQYF
cdr3_nt: TGTGCTAACAGCCGGGACTCCCAAGAGACCCAGTACTTC

clone_size: .
d_call: TRBD2
v_call: TRBV29-1
j_call: TRBJ2-5
cdr3_aa: CSVETGLAGDGGETQYF
cdr3_nt: TGCAGCGTTGAAACGGGACTAGCGGGAGACGGAGGAGAGACCCAGTACTTC

clone_size: few
d_call: .
v_call: TRBV5-1
j_call: TRBJ2-3
cdr3_aa: CASSLGAGLDTQYF
cdr3_nt: TGCGCCAGCAGCTTGGGTGCAGGGCTAGATACGCAGTATTTT

clone_size: .
d_call: .
v_call: TRBV2
j_call: TRBJ1-2
cdr3_aa: CASSEGRPQANYGYTF
cdr3_nt: TGTGCCAGCAGTGAGGGGAGACCCCAGGCAAACTATGGCTACACCTTC

clone_size: few
d_call: TRBD2
v_call: TRBV5-1
j_call: TRBJ2-2
cdr3_aa: CASLAGGSNTGELFF
cdr3_nt: TGCGCCAGCTTAGCGGGGGGATCGAACACCGGGGAGCTGTTTTTT

clone_size: few
d_call: .
v_call: TRBV18
j_call: TRBJ2-5
cdr3_aa: CASSPPVKETQYF
cdr3_nt: TGTGCCAGCTCACCACCAGTAAAAGAGACCCAGTACTTC

clone_size: many
d_call: .
v_call: TRBV5-1
j_call: TRBJ1-1
cdr3_aa: CASSLGALNTEAFF
cdr3_nt: TGCGCCAGCAGCTTGGGGGCCCTGAACACTGAAGCTTTCTTT

clone_size: many
d_call: TRBD1
v_call: TRBV7-2
j_call: TRBJ1-4
cdr3_aa: CASSFLGQGEEKLFF
cdr3_nt: TGTGCCAGCAGCTTCCTGGGACAGGGAGAAGAAAAACTGTTTTTT

clone_size: many
d_call: .
v_call: TRBV12-3/TRBV12-4
j_call: TRBJ2-1
cdr3_aa: CASLWNRGRGSNEQFF
cdr3_nt: TGTGCCAGCCTCTGGAATCGGGGGCGAGGATCCAATGAGCAGTTCTTC

clone_size: .
d_call: TRBD1
v_call: TRBV20-1
j_call: TRBJ2-3
cdr3_aa: CSARPIVDRAADTQYF
cdr3_nt: TGCAGTGCTAGGCCGATCGTAGACAGGGCGGCCGATACGCAGTATTTT

clone_size: few
d_call: TRBD1
v_call: TRBV7-2
j_call: TRBJ1-3
cdr3_aa: CASSLSSTGVNTIYF
cdr3_nt: TGTGCCAGCAGCTTAAGTTCGACAGGGGTAAACACCATATATTTT

clone_size: few
d_call: .
v_call: TRBV20-1
j_call: TRBJ1-1
cdr3_aa: CSARLSSSNTEAFF
cdr3_nt: TGCAGTGCTAGATTATCCAGCTCGAACACTGAAGCTTTCTTT

clone_size: few
d_call: TRBD2
v_call: TRBV7-9
j_call: TRBJ2-1
cdr3_aa: CASSHQAGGSSYNEQFF
cdr3_nt: TGTGCCAGCAGCCATCAGGCCGGGGGGAGCTCCTACAATGAGCAGTTCTTC

clone_size: few
d_call: .
v_call: TRBV18
j_call: TRBJ2-3
cdr3_aa: CASSPRAPPDTQYF
cdr3_nt: TGTGCCAGCTCACCCCGGGCCCCGCCAGATACGCAGTATTTT

clone_size: .
d_call: .
v_call: TRBV12-3/TRBV12-4
j_call: TRBJ1-1
cdr3_aa: CASSLTASRGEAFF
cdr3_nt: TGTGCCAGCAGTCTCACGGCAAGCAGGGGAGAAGCTTTCTTT

clone_size: many
d_call: TRBD1
v_call: TRBV5-6
j_call: TRBJ2-4
cdr3_aa: CASSQGQKNIQYF
cdr3_nt: TGTGCCAGCAGCCAGGGACAGAAAAACATTCAGTACTTC

clone_size: few
d_call: .
v_call: TRBV6-5
j_call: TRBJ2-1
cdr3_aa: CASSYTLSSYNEQFF
cdr3_nt: TGTGCCAGCAGTTACACGTTAAGCTCCTACAATGAGCAGTTCTTC

clone_size: few
d_call: TRBD2
v_call: TRBV18
j_call: TRBJ2-1
cdr3_aa: CASSPLLAGKNEQFF
cdr3_nt: TGTGCCAGCTCACCACTTCTAGCGGGGAAGAATGAGCAGTTCTTC

clone_size: .
d_call: .
v_call: TRBV30
j_call: TRBJ2-1
cdr3_aa: CAWNRRRDDEQFF
cdr3_nt: TGTGCCTGGAATAGGCGGAGGGACGATGAGCAGTTCTTC

clone_size: .
d_call: TRBD1
v_call: TRBV27
j_call: TRBJ2-5
cdr3_aa: CASSLGQGRQETQYF
cdr3_nt: TGTGCCAGCAGCCTGGGACAGGGGCGGCAAGAGACCCAGTACTTC

clone_size: .
d_call: .
v_call: TRBV20-1
j_call: TRBJ2-1
cdr3_aa: CSAAPGPNNEQFF
cdr3_nt: TGCAGTGCAGCCCCGGGACCAAACAATGAGCAGTTCTTC

clone_size: .
d_call: .
v_call: TRBV7-9
j_call: TRBJ1-2
cdr3_aa: CASSLSRPSNYGYTF
cdr3_nt: TGTGCCAGCAGCTTATCCAGACCTTCTAACTATGGCTACACCTTC

clone_size: .
d_call: .
v_call: TRBV29-1
j_call: TRBJ1-2
cdr3_aa: CSVPTARYGYTF
cdr3_nt: TGCAGCGTACCGACCGCCCGTTATGGCTACACCTTC

clone_size: few
d_call: .
v_call: TRBV3-1
j_call: TRBJ2-7
cdr3_aa: CASSQDQQDYYEQYF
cdr3_nt: TGTGCCAGCAGCCAAGATCAGCAGGATTACTACGAGCAGTACTTC

clone_size: .
d_call: .
v_call: TRBV28
j_call: TRBJ1-2
cdr3_aa: CASSFWSVVGYTF
cdr3_nt: TGTGCCAGCAGTTTTTGGTCAGTTGTAGGCTACACCTTC

clone_size: .
d_call: .
v_call: TRBV18
j_call: TRBJ1-2
cdr3_aa: CASSPGAGHGYTF
cdr3_nt: TGTGCCAGCTCACCCGGGGCCGGCCATGGCTACACCTTC

clone_size: few
d_call: .
v_call: TRBV4-1
j_call: TRBJ1-4
cdr3_aa: CASSQVNLLTYEKLFF
cdr3_nt: TGCGCCAGCAGCCAAGTAAATCTGTTAACCTATGAAAAACTGTTTTTT

clone_size: .
d_call: TRBD1
v_call: TRBV5-5
j_call: TRBJ1-5
cdr3_aa: CASSFGGGAGQPQHF
cdr3_nt: TGTGCCAGCAGTTTCGGAGGGGGCGCAGGACAGCCCCAGCATTTT

clone_size: many
d_call: TRBD2
v_call: TRBV20-1
j_call: TRBJ2-1
cdr3_aa: CSARNKGLAEGNEQFF
cdr3_nt: TGCAGTGCTAGAAATAAGGGACTAGCGGAAGGCAATGAGCAGTTCTTC

clone_size: .
d_call: .
v_call: TRBV6-1
j_call: TRBJ1-1
cdr3_aa: CASSGQAVNTEAFF
cdr3_nt: TGTGCCAGCAGTGGACAGGCGGTGAACACTGAAGCTTTCTTT

clone_size: .
d_call: TRBD2
v_call: TRBV14
j_call: TRBJ2-3
cdr3_aa: CASSLLPGGSTDTQYF
cdr3_nt: TGTGCCAGCAGCCTTCTCCCGGGGGGGTCCACAGATACGCAGTATTTT

clone_size: .
d_call: .
v_call: TRBV7-2
j_call: TRBJ1-4
cdr3_aa: CASSLVAFNEKLFF
cdr3_nt: TGTGCCAGCAGCTTAGTAGCTTTTAATGAAAAACTGTTTTTT

clone_size: once
d_call: .
v_call: TRBV10-1
j_call: TRBJ1-1
cdr3_aa: CASSESTKQGHGGAFF
cdr3_nt: TGCGCCAGCAGTGAGTCGACGAAGCAGGGCCACGGGGGAGCTTTCTTT

clone_size: few
d_call: .
v_call: TRBV6-2/TRBV6-3
j_call: TRBJ1-5
cdr3_aa: CASSRMISNQPQHF
cdr3_nt: TGTGCCAGCAGCCGGATGATTAGCAATCAGCCCCAGCATTTT

clone_size: few
d_call: .
v_call: TRBV28
j_call: TRBJ2-7
cdr3_aa: CASSVPYEQYF
cdr3_nt: TGTGCCAGCAGTGTACCTTACGAGCAGTACTTC

clone_size: many
d_call: .
v_call: TRBV12-3/TRBV12-4
j_call: TRBJ1-5
cdr3_aa: CASSLRTGKQPQHF
cdr3_nt: TGTGCCAGCAGTTTAAGGACCGGGAAACAGCCCCAGCATTTT

clone_size: few
d_call: .
v_call: TRBV20-1
j_call: TRBJ2-1
cdr3_aa: CSAQIPGMYNEQFF
cdr3_nt: TGCAGTGCCCAAATCCCTGGGATGTACAATGAGCAGTTCTTC

clone_size: many
d_call: .
v_call: TRBV29-1
j_call: TRBJ1-1
cdr3_aa: CSARGHMNTEAFF
cdr3_nt: TGCAGCGCCCGTGGGCACATGAACACTGAAGCTTTCTTT

clone_size: few
d_call: TRBD1
v_call: TRBV7-9
j_call: TRBJ1-2
cdr3_aa: CASSLGRGLSDGYTF
cdr3_nt: TGTGCCAGCAGCTTGGGCAGGGGGCTAAGTGATGGCTACACCTTC

clone_size: .
d_call: .
v_call: TRBV29-1
j_call: TRBJ1-2
cdr3_aa: CSAGDTRNYGYTF
cdr3_nt: TGCAGCGCCGGGGACACCCGTAACTATGGCTACACCTTC

clone_size: .
d_call: .
v_call: TRBV21-1
j_call: TRBJ1-5
cdr3_aa: CASSKRAVLSNQPQHF
cdr3_nt: TGTGCCAGCAGCAAAAGGGCAGTCTTAAGCAATCAGCCCCAGCATTTT

clone_size: .
d_call: TRBD1
v_call: TRBV4-3
j_call: TRBJ2-2
cdr3_aa: CASSHRTGGTGELFF
cdr3_nt: TGCGCCAGCAGCCACAGGACAGGGGGCACCGGGGAGCTGTTTTTT

clone_size: few
d_call: .
v_call: TRBV6-1
j_call: TRBJ1-5
cdr3_aa: CASTEGPGGNQPQHF
cdr3_nt: TGTGCCAGCACCGAAGGTCCTGGGGGCAATCAGCCCCAGCATTTT

clone_size: .
d_call: .
v_call: TRBV7-8
j_call: TRBJ1-3
cdr3_aa: CASSYLGDTIYF
cdr3_nt: TGTGCCAGCAGCTACCTGGGAGACACCATATATTTT

clone_size: many
d_call: .
v_call: TRBV12-3/TRBV12-4
j_call: TRBJ1-5
cdr3_aa: CASSRTVPLLPQHF
cdr3_nt: TGTGCCAGCAGCAGGACAGTGCCTCTACTGCCCCAGCATTTT

clone_size: few
d_call: .
v_call: TRBV20-1
j_call: TRBJ1-2
cdr3_aa: CSASPPGRPKYGYTF
cdr3_nt: TGCAGTGCTAGCCCCCCAGGCAGGCCGAAATATGGCTACACCTTC

clone_size: few
d_call: .
v_call: TRBV7-2
j_call: TRBJ2-6
cdr3_aa: CASSLKVAGANVLTF
cdr3_nt: TGTGCCAGCAGCTTAAAGGTAGCCGGGGCCAACGTCCTGACTTTC